One TCR beta chain is described in this entry. The protocol was immunoSEQ multiplex PCR, while the TCRdb copy is restricted to in-frame clones and leaves out a portion. The table includes tens of thousands of clones, approximately 88% detected once. V dropped 6 bases and J dropped 11 bases, with 14 bases sitting between them. This CDR3 is 12 amino acids long. The germline V gene encodes CDR1 MNHNS and CDR2 SASEGT. This entry belongs to a study of Tregs in tolerant kidney transplant recipients. The source was CD4+ T cells from blood, collected before the transplant. This rearrangement joins TRBV6-1 to TRBJ1-5, with D possibly TRBD1 on 6 matching bases. The TCR originated in a human donor who received a combined kidney and bone marrow transplant. In DNA form, the CDR3 reads TGTGCCAGCAGCGATCCAGGGGAGACCCAGCATTTT. Its translation: CASSDPGETQHF.